This T cell receptor beta chain was identified in a study of blood T cell repertoires in COVID-19. Study-wide context: The analysed material was cDNA or gDNA that came from T cells, B-cell-depleted T cells, or PBMCs.

In the study's own analysis: The assay estimated nucleated cells by amplifying reference gene primers. The data were produced by immunoSEQ multiplex PCR, yet TCRdb's version contains in-frame clones alone and is incomplete. Clone size and the V and J calls come from that table; the DNA yielded D and trimming. The sample holds around 380,000 clones, more than 75% seen once. Cohort placement rested on clinical history that participants reported themselves. Source material: PBMCs or T cells enriched from blood (not recorded which). This receptor was taken from a man between 25 and 39 years old who had recovered from COVID-19.

The CDR3 coding sequence is TGTGCCAGCAGTAGGACAGGGCTTAAGACCCAGTACTTC. This sequence encodes CASSRTGLKTQYF. The gene calls are TRBV28 and TRBJ2-5; 8 nucleotides line up with TRBD1. This CDR3 has 13 residues. Trimming at V came to 5 bases and at J to 6 bases, leaving 5 bases not matched to a gene. The germline CDR1 and CDR2 sequences are MDHEN and SYDVKM.